Presented here are 16 T cell receptor beta chains from one specimen sequenced in a study of T-cell reconstitution after alpha-beta-depleted transplantation in children. This sample's TCRbeta library carried unique molecular identifier barcodes. From the PCR reads, TCRdb called clonotypes with MiXCR, one entry per CDR3 protein. The sample yields about 200,000 distinct CDR3 sequences, approximately 8.4% seen once. Sequenced material: PBMCs, mostly from graft donor cells, taken 360 days after TCRalphabeta/CD19-depleted stem cell transplant. Receptor source: a male patient between 2 and 10 years old who had a stem cell transplant for acute myeloid leukemia, so the T cells may come from the graft donor.

A few counts support this clonotype. The DNA of the CDR3 is TGTGCCAGCAGTCGTGCCTTTAGGGGATATACTGAAGCTTTCTTT. It is translated as CASSRAFRGYTEAFF. The chain links TRBV12-3 or TRBV12-4 to TRBJ1-1, with D possibly TRBD1 on 5 matching bases. This CDR3 spans 15 amino acids. V was cut by 5 bases and J by 5 bases, with 18 bases left in between.

This clonotype was recorded at least ten times. V and J are TRBV5-1 and TRBJ2-2; 9 bases match TRBD1. Germline-derived CDR1 and CDR2 are SGHRS and YFSETQ. CDR3 size: 14 residues. J lost 7 bases, V lost 4 bases, and 5 bases had no gene match. The CDR3 reads CASSTDRGGGELFF. The DNA for the CDR3 is TGCGCCAGCAGCACGGACAGGGGAGGCGGGGAGCTGTTTTTT.

The gene calls are TRBV7-2 and TRBJ1-4; 7 bases map to TRBD1. The CDR3 covers 15 residues. Germline V lookup: CDR1 SGHTA, CDR2 FQGNSA. Germline trimming cut 6 bases from V and 7 bases from J; bases unmatched to any gene: 11. The CDR3 region is CASSPTGVWGEKLFF. CDR3 nucleotides: TGTGCCAGCAGTCCTACAGGGGTGTGGGGTGAAAAACTGTTTTTT.

This clonotype was seen ten or more times. CDR3 in amino acids: CASSLASWGPYEQYV. DNA for the CDR3: TGTGCCAGCAGCTTGGCCTCTTGGGGGCCCTACGAGCAGTACGTC. This chain uses TRBV5-5 with TRBJ2-7; tentatively, D is TRBD1 (6 bases). CDR1 SGHKS and CDR2 YYEKEE come from the germline V gene (reference sequence). V lost 0 bases, J lost 2 bases, and 12 bases lay in between. The CDR3 runs to 15 residues.

This clonotype was detected a few times. The V and J genes are TRBV6-5 and TRBJ2-5, with D tentatively TRBD1 or TRBD2 (7 bases each). V was pared by 4 bases and J by 7 bases, with 13 bases between. The germline V gene has CDR1 MNHEY and CDR2 SVGAGI. CDR3 length: 13 amino acids. The CDR3 region is CASSLTGRVTQYF. Here the CDR3 DNA reads TGTGCCAGCAGTTTGACAGGGAGGGTGACCCAGTACTTC.

This clonotype has a handful of counts. This sequence joins TRBV5-6 and TRBJ2-5; D gene ambiguous. CDR1 and CDR2 from the germline V gene are SGHDT and YYEEEE. The CDR3 is 15 amino acids. V was clipped by 4 bases and J by 2 bases, with 15 bases between them. The CDR3 loop is CASSALLEDQETQYF. The CDR3 DNA sequence: TGTGCCAGCAGCGCCTTGCTAGAGGATCAAGAGACCCAGTACTTC.

This clonotype was observed a handful of times. The chain is built from TRBV20-1 and TRBJ2-7; possible D gene TRBD2, 6 bases. Germline V gene sequence: CDR1 DFQATT, CDR2 SNEGSKA (reference sequence). CDR3 length: 13 residues. Trimming took off 3 bases at V and 5 bases at J, with 14 bases between the two ends. The chain's CDR3 is CSASAGLADEQYV. CDR3 sequence (DNA): TGCAGTGCTAGTGCGGGGTTAGCGGACGAGCAGTACGTC.

This sequence joins TRBV20-1 and TRBJ2-4; D tentatively reads TRBD1 or TRBD2 (5 bases each). Germline V CDR1 and CDR2: DFQATT, SNEGSKA (reference sequence). CDR3 length: 12 amino acids. Trimming left V 5 bases short and J 6 bases short, with 11 bases between. The CDR3 region is CSAGDLVNIQYF. For the CDR3, the DNA is TGCAGTGCTGGGGACCTAGTAAACATTCAGTACTTC.

This clonotype occurred many times. The V gene is TRBV10-1, the J gene TRBJ2-2; a weak D match, TRBD2 (5 bases). The CDR3 totals 14 residues. Germline loops: CDR1 WNHNN, CDR2 SYGVQD (reference sequence). V was shortened by 3 bases and J by 5 bases, with 10 bases between the two germline ends. The CDR3 sequence is CASSELSGTGELFF. The CDR3 DNA sequence: TGCGCCAGCAGTGAATTATCGGGGACCGGGGAGCTGTTTTTT.

This clonotype was picked up many times. The rearrangement links TRBV2 to TRBJ1-1; TRBD1 is a possible D gene (5 bases). The CDR3 has 16 amino acids. Germline CDR1 and CDR2: SNHLY and FYNNEI. V was trimmed by 7 bases and J by 1 base, leaving 19 bases between them. The CDR3 region has the DNA TGTGCCAGCAATTTAGACAGCGAGAAGACGAACACTGAAGCTTTCTTT. Amino acid sequence: CASNLDSEKTNTEAFF.

This clonotype showed up just a few times. V usage is TRBV20-1 and J usage is TRBJ2-1; D call uncertain. The CDR3 has 14 amino acids. V lost 6 bases and J 2 bases, leaving 14 bases between the germline ends. Germline V lookup: CDR1 DFQATT, CDR2 SNEGSKA (reference sequence). CDR3 nucleotides: TGCAGTGCCCGTGGCGGATCAACCTACAATGAGCAGTTCTTC. Its protein product is CSARGGSTYNEQFF.

The V and J genes are TRBV12-3 or TRBV12-4 and TRBJ2-1; possibly TRBD2 for D (6 bases). V was cut by 3 bases and J by 5 bases, with 23 bases left in between. This CDR3 is 18 amino acids long. CDR3 residues: CASSFRPSVGGGHNEQFF. In DNA, the CDR3 is TGTGCCAGCAGTTTTAGGCCCTCGGTCGGAGGAGGGCACAATGAGCAGTTCTTC.

This clonotype has more than one count but fewer than ten. V is TRBV25-1 and J is TRBJ1-2; the D is unclear. The ends were cut back, 2 bases at V and 3 bases at J, with 4 bases in the middle. The CDR3 has 12 residues. The germline V gene encodes CDR1 MGHDK and CDR2 SYGVNS. The CDR3 here is CASSEPYYGYTF. CDR3 coding DNA: TGTGCCAGCAGTGAACCCTACTATGGCTACACCTTC.

There are many counts of this clonotype. The chain has TRBV20-1 and TRBJ2-3; D perhaps matches TRBD2 (6 bases). This CDR3 has 14 residues. Germline CDR1 and CDR2: DFQATT and SNEGSKA (reference sequence). The germline V and J ends were trimmed by 1 base and 0 bases, with 8 bases remaining between them. The CDR3 DNA follows: TGCAGTGCTAGAGCCGGGAGTAGCACAGATACGCAGTATTTT. Its translation is CSARAGSSTDTQYF.

This clonotype was observed a handful of times. The chain has TRBV4-1 and TRBJ1-5; D not resolved. V was trimmed by 1 base and J by 3 bases, leaving 13 bases between them. Per the germline V gene, CDR1 is MGHRA and CDR2 is YSYEKL. CDR3 size: 16 residues. CDR3 protein: CASSQAGRSLNQPQHF. The DNA of the CDR3 is TGCGCCAGCAGCCAAGCGGGCAGATCCCTCAATCAGCCCCAGCATTTT.

In this sample, this clonotype turned up many times. The CDR3 region is CASSPQVVEETQYF. CDR3 DNA sequence: TGTGCCAGCAGCCCCCAGGTGGTGGAGGAGACCCAGTACTTC. The rearrangement uses TRBV12-3 or TRBV12-4 and TRBJ2-5; no clear D gene. CDR3 length equals 14 residues. The germline V and J ends were trimmed by 6 bases and 5 bases, with 16 bases remaining between them.